What follows describes a single TCR beta chain. Original handling: The authors estimated nucleated cell counts from reference gene primer amplification. TCRdb's table, derived via immunoSEQ multiplex PCR, lists solely in-frame clones and lacks some. V and J calls and clone size are copied from that table; D and trimming were computed from the DNA. The sample comprises 60,000 to 65,000 clones, 70% to 85% of which are singletons, and 18% rests with the top ten. This record belongs to a study of blood T cell repertoires in COVID-19. Study in general: Samples representing acute and convalescent COVID-19 were sourced from the United States, Italy and Spain. Nucleic acid was either cDNA or gDNA, and it came from T cells, B-cell-depleted T cells, or PBMCs.

V was pared by 3 bases and J by 0 bases, with 15 bases between. The CDR3 spans 17 residues. Germline values: CDR1 LNHDA, CDR2 SQIVND (reference sequence). Sequencing was performed on peripheral blood. This TCR came from a man in his fifties or sixties with acute or convalescent COVID-19. The gene calls are TRBV19 and TRBJ1-5; the D gene is possibly TRBD1 (5 bases). CDR3 protein: CASSISGFKDSNQPQHF. For the CDR3, the DNA is TGTGCCAGTAGTATCTCAGGGTTCAAGGATAGCAATCAGCCCCAGCATTTT.